The 20 T cell receptor beta chains reported below all come from one sample, sequenced in a study of T-cell reconstitution after alpha-beta-depleted transplantation in children. Preparation of the TCRbeta library was carried out with unique molecular identifiers. Using its own MiXCR run on the PCR reads, TCRdb lists one record per CDR3 protein. The sample has roughly 400,000 distinct CDR3 sequences, approximately 42% seen once. The sequencing here drew on PBMCs, taken before TCRalphabeta/CD19-depleted stem cell transplant. The receptors were gathered from a girl aged 2 to 9 with aplastic anemia, due to receive a stem cell transplant.

V and J are TRBV7-3 and TRBJ2-3, with 10 bases aligning to TRBD2. This CDR3 is 16 amino acids long. After removal of 3 bases from V and 1 base from J, the junction contained 4 bases not matched to a gene. Germline CDR1 and CDR2: SGHTA and FQGTGA. The CDR3 bases are TGTGCCAGCAGCTTGAGGACTAGCGGCCGCACAGATACGCAGTATTTT. The encoded protein is CASSLRTSGRTDTQYF.

V is TRBV28 and J is TRBJ2-6; D perhaps matches TRBD1 (6 bases). The length of the CDR3 is 17 residues. CDR1 and CDR2 from the germline V gene are MDHEN and SYDVKM. With 0 bases removed from V and 2 bases from J, the gap between germline ends came to 11 bases. CDR3 in DNA: TGTGCCAGCAGTTTATGGACCAGGGGTGCTGGGGCCAACGTCCTGACTTTC. Its protein is CASSLWTRGAGANVLTF. Supplemented by reference TRBV28 and TRBJ2-6, the full variable domain reads DVKVTQSSRYLVKRTGEKVFLECVQDMDHENMFWYRQDPGLGLRLIYFSYDVKMKEKGDIPEGYSVSREKKERFSLILESASTNQTSMYLCASSLWTRGAGANVLTFGAGSRLTVL.

This clonotype was picked up a small number of times. The rearrangement uses TRBV4-2 and TRBJ2-6; unclear D gene. With 0 bases removed from V and 0 bases from J, the gap between germline ends came to 9 bases. The CDR3 is made up of 17 amino acids. Germline V CDR1 and CDR2: LGHNA, YNFKEQ. This CDR3 reads CASSQETSPSGANVLTF. The CDR3 nucleotides are TGTGCCAGCAGCCAAGAAACTTCCCCCTCTGGGGCCAACGTCCTGACTTTC.

This chain joins TRBV29-1 and TRBJ2-7; TRBD2 matches at 10 bases. The CDR3 has 14 amino acids. The germline V gene encodes CDR1 SQVTM and CDR2 ANQGSEA. The J segment lost 3 bases and the V segment lost 7 bases, leaving 9 bases of the junction unmatched. The CDR3 coding sequence is TGCAGCGCCCGATCTCTAGCGGGAGACTACGAGCAGTACTTC. Translation gives CSARSLAGDYEQYF.

This clonotype showed up just a few times. V gene TRBV29-1 combines with J gene TRBJ2-7; 12 bases agree with TRBD2. The CDR3 runs to 14 residues. After removal of 5 bases from V and 1 base from J, the junction contained 3 bases not matched to a gene. The germline gives CDR1 SQVTM, CDR2 ANQGSEA. The CDR3 loop is CSVHTSGRSYEQYF. DNA for the CDR3: TGCAGCGTTCACACTAGCGGGAGGTCCTACGAGCAGTACTTC.

This clonotype was seen a single time. This rearrangement joins TRBV12-3 or TRBV12-4 to TRBJ2-1; the D is unclear. This CDR3 has 12 residues. Trimming cost V 3 bases and J 9 bases, with 9 bases left between them. DNA of the CDR3: TGTGCCAGCAGTTTTTTGGGTGCTGAGCAGTTCTTC. It codes for CASSFLGAEQFF.

This clonotype was counted only a few times. This chain links TRBV5-1 with TRBJ2-7, with a weak D call TRBD2 (6 bases). This CDR3 spans 15 amino acids. Trimming stripped 4 bases from V and 5 bases from J, with 19 bases between. Per germline, CDR1 SGHRS and CDR2 YFSETQ. The CDR3 coding sequence is TGCGCCAGCAGCCTTGACGGAGGGGACTTGGACGAGCAGTACTTC. It yields the protein CASSLDGGDLDEQYF. Full variable domain (missing parts from reference TRBV5-1 and TRBJ2-7): KAGVTQTPRYLIKTRGQQVTLSCSPISGHRSVSWYQQTPGQGLQFLFEYFSETQRNKGNFPGRFSGRQFSNSRSEMNVSTLELGDSALYLCASSLDGGDLDEQYFGPGTRLTVT.

The J gene is TRBJ2-1, the V gene TRBV20-1; 9 nucleotides match TRBD2. The germline V gene encodes CDR1 DFQATT and CDR2 SNEGSKA (reference sequence). The CDR3 length is 14 residues. V was pared by 4 bases and J by 1 base, with 2 bases of the junction left unmatched. The CDR3 DNA reads TGCAGTGCTAAGCGGGAGGTATCCTACAATGAGCAGTTCTTC. This translates into CSAKREVSYNEQFF.

There are a few counts of this clonotype. The chain couples TRBV5-1 to TRBJ2-2; no reliable D call. Germline values: CDR1 SGHRS, CDR2 YFSETQ. There are 15 residues in the CDR3. V lost 4 bases, J lost 0 bases, and 10 bases lay in between. The CDR3 DNA reads TGCGCCAGCAGCACCGACACCGCGAACACCGGGGAGCTGTTTTTT. This translates into CASSTDTANTGELFF.

The CDR3, as DNA: TGTGCCAGCAGTTTGACCCGTGAGAGCGGGGGGGAGCAGTACTTC. Its translation is CASSLTRESGGEQYF. The rearrangement links TRBV27 to TRBJ2-7; TRBD2 matches 9 bases. CDR3 size: 15 residues. Trimming removed 3 bases from V and 7 bases from J; junction bases left unmatched: 10. Germline V CDR1 and CDR2: MNHEY, SMNVEV (reference sequence).

V usage is TRBV14 and J usage is TRBJ2-7; D unresolved. The V end was cut by 5 bases, the J end by 7 bases, with 12 bases between. CDR1 is SGHDN, CDR2 FVKESK, per germline. The CDR3 is made up of 12 amino acids. The CDR3 nucleotides read TGTGCCAGCAGCTCCGCACGGTCGGAGCAGTACTTC. It specifies CASSSARSEQYF.

This clonotype has only one observation. The genes are TRBV10-3 and TRBJ2-3; D possibly corresponds to TRBD2 (6 bases). Germline CDR1 reads ENHRY; CDR2 reads SYGVKD. Trimming left V 10 bases short and J 0 bases short, with 11 bases between. The CDR3 spans 13 residues. The CDR3 spells CATAGTSTDTQYF. In nucleotides, the CDR3 is TGTGCCACCGCAGGGACTAGCACAGATACGCAGTATTTT.

The V call is TRBV15, the J call TRBJ2-1; D is undetermined. Germline V CDR1 and CDR2: LNHNV, YYDKDF (reference sequence). There are 17 residues in the CDR3. Trimming shortened V by 0 bases and J by 5 bases, and 17 bases separated the two germline ends. CDR3 bases: TGTGCCACCAGCAGAGATAGAAGCTTCCCGTTAAACAATGAGCAGTTCTTC. Its protein product is CATSRDRSFPLNNEQFF.

The chain recombines TRBV27 with TRBJ2-2; perhaps TRBD1 as D (5 bases). Germline V gene data show CDR1 as MNHEY and CDR2 as SMNVEV (reference sequence). Deletions cut 4 bases from V and 5 bases from J, with 11 bases between. This CDR3 contains 14 residues. Written as DNA, the CDR3 is TGTGCCAGCAGTTCAGGGCTAGAAACCGGGGAGCTGTTTTTT. Translated, it gives CASSSGLETGELFF.

This clonotype was seen a handful of times. The chain has TRBV4-1 and TRBJ2-1; 7 positions agree with TRBD2. V dropped 3 bases and J dropped 16; count of bases not matched to a gene: 24. The CDR3 is 17 residues long. Per the germline V gene, CDR1 is MGHRA and CDR2 is YSYEKL. The CDR3 DNA reads as TGCGCCAGCAGCCATTCCCCTAATAGCGGCCCCCTGCGGGAGCTATTCTTC. Its translation: CASSHSPNSGPLRELFF.

This rearrangement joins TRBV15 to TRBJ2-1, with D unresolved. Germline V gene lookup returns CDR1 LNHNV and CDR2 YYDKDF (reference sequence). V lost 1 base, J lost 5 bases, and 9 bases lay in between. CDR3 length: 14 residues. CDR3 bases: TGTGCCACCAGCAGAGTGGACGCGAACAATGAGCAGTTCTTC. This translates into CATSRVDANNEQFF. Based on the CDR3 plus reference TRBV15 and TRBJ2-1, the full variable domain is DAMVIQNPRYQVTQFGKPVTLSCSQTLNHNVMYWYQQKSSQAPKLLFHYYDKDFNNEADTPDNFQSRRPNTSFCFLDIRSPGLGDTAMYLCATSRVDANNEQFFGPGTRLTVL.

The chain is built from TRBV20-1 and TRBJ2-3, with TRBD2 matching over 14 bases. J was trimmed by 6 bases and V by 1 base; bases with no gene match: 12. The CDR3 length is 18 residues. Germline CDR1 DFQATT, CDR2 SNEGSKA (reference sequence). The DNA for the CDR3 is TGCAGTGCTAGAGCCGCCGAGGGACTAGCGGGAGTAGGGGATACGCAGTATTTT. Encoded protein: CSARAAEGLAGVGDTQYF.

Many counts were recorded for this clonotype. In DNA form, the CDR3 reads TGTGCCAGCAGTCGTCTTCGCACCGGGGAGCTGTTTTTT. This encodes CASSRLRTGELFF. The chain employs TRBV6-1 and TRBJ2-2; no clear D gene. The germline CDR1 and CDR2 sequences are MNHNS and SASEGT. V shed 5 bases and J shed 4 bases, with 8 bases lying between them. The CDR3 contains 13 residues.

The J gene is TRBJ2-2, the V gene TRBV20-1; D is perhaps TRBD1 (5 bases). Per the germline V gene, CDR1 is DFQATT and CDR2 is SNEGSKA (reference sequence). The CDR3 loop spans 15 amino acids. Trimming took 0 bases from V and 7 from J, leaving 15 bases between them. The CDR3 here is CSAREQGRRSGELFF. The CDR3 nucleotides are TGCAGTGCTAGAGAGCAGGGAAGACGAAGCGGGGAGCTGTTTTTT.

This clonotype was seen only a few times. The chain recombines TRBV12-3 or TRBV12-4 with TRBJ2-1, with 8 nucleotides matching TRBD1. The ends lost 5 bases at V and 7 bases at J; junction bases unmatched: 1. This CDR3 spans 12 amino acids. Written as DNA, the CDR3 is TGTGCCAGCAGTCGACAGGGGAATGAGCAGTTCTTC. Translation gives CASSRQGNEQFF.